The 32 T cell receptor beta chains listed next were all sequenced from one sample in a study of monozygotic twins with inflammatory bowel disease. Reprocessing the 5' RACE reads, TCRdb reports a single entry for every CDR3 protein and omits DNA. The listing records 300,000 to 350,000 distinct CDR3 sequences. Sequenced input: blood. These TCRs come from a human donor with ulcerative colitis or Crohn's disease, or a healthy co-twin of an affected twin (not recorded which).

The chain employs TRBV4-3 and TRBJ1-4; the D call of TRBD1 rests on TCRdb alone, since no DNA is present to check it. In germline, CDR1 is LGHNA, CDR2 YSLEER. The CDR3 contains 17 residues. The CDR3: CASSQDDRDILNEKLFF.

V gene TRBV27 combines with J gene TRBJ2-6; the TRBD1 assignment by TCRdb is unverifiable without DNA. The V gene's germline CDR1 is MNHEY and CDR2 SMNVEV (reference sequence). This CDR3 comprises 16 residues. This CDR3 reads CASSSRGSSGANVLTF.

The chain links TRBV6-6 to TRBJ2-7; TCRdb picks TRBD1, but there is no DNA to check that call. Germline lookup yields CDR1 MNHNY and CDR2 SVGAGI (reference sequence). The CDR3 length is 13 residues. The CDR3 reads CASRGQTLYEQYF.

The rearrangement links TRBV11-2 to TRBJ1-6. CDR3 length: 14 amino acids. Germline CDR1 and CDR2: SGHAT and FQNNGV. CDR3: CASSLVERSSPLHF.

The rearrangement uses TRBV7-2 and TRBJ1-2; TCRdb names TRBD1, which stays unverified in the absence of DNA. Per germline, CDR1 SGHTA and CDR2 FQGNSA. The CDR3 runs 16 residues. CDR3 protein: CASSLGGGDRGYGYTF.

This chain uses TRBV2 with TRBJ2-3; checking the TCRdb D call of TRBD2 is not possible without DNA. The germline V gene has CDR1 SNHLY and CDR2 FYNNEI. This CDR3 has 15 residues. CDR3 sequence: CASSGTSGDTDTQYF.

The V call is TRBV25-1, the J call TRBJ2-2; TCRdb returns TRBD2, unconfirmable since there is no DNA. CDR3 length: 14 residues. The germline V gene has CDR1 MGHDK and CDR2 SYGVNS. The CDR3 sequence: CASSDGLAGGELFF. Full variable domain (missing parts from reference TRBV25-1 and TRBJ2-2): EADIYQTPRYLVIGTGKKITLECSQTMGHDKMYWYQQDPGMELHLIHYSYGVNSTEKGDLSSESTVSRIRTEHFPLTLESARPSHTSQYLCASSDGLAGGELFFGEGSRLTVL.

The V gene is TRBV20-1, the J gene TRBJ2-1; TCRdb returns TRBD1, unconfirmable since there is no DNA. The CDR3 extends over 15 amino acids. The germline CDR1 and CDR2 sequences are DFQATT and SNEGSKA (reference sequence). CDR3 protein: CSAGKTGGAHNEQFF.

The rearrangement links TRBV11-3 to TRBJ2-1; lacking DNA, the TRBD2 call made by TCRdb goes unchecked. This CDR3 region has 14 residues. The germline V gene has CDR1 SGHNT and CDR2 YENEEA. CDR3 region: CASSRLADYNEQFF.

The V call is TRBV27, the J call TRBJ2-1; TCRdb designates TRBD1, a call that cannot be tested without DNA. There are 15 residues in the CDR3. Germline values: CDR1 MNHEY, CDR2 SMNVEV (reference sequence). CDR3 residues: CASSLKVPIYNEQFF.

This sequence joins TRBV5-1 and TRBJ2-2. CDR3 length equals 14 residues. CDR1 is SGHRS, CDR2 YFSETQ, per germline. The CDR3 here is CASSSHSYTGELFF.

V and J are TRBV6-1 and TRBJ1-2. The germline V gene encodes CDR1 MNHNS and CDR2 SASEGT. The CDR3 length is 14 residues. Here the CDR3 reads CASSRTGWDYGYTF.

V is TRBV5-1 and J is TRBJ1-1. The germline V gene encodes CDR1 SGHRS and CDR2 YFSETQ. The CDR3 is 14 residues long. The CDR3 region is CASSLDHLNTEAFF. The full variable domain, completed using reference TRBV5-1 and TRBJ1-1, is KAGVTQTPRYLIKTRGQQVTLSCSPISGHRSVSWYQQTPGQGLQFLFEYFSETQRNKGNFPGRFSGRQFSNSRSEMNVSTLELGDSALYLCASSLDHLNTEAFFGQGTRLTVV.

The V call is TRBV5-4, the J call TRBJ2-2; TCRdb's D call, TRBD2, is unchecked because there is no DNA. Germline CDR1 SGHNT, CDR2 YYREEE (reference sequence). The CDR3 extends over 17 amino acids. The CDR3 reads CASSPSRGGTKAGELFF.

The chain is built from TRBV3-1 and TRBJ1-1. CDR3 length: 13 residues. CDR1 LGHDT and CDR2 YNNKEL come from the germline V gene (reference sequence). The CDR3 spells CASSVALNTEAFF.

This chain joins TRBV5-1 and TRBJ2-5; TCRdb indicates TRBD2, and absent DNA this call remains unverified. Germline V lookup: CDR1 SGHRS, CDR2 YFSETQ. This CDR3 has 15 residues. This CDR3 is CASSPKTSGSETQYF.

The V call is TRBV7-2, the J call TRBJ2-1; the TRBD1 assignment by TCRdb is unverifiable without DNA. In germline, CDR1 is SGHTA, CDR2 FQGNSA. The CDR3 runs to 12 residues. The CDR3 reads CASSPGSAEQFF.

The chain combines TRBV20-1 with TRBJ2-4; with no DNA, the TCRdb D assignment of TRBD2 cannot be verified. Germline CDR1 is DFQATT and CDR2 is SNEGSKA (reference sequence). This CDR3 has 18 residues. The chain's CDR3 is CSAREDPGSTRAKNIQYF.

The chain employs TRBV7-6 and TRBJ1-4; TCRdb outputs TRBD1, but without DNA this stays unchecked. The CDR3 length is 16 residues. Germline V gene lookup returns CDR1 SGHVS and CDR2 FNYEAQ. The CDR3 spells CASSLFPAITSGELFF. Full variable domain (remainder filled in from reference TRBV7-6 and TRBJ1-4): GAGVSQSPRYKVTKRGQDVALRCDPISGHVSLYWYRQALGQGPEFLTYFNYEAQQDKSGLPNDRFSAERPEGSISTLTIQRTEQRDSAMYRCASSLFPAITSGELFFGSGTQLSVL.

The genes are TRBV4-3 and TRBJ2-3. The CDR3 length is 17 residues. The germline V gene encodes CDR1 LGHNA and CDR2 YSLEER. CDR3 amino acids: CASSQDPAEEFSDTQYF.

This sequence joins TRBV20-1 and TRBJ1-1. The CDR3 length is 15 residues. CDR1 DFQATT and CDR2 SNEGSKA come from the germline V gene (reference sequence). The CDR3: CSARPSLVVNTEAFF.

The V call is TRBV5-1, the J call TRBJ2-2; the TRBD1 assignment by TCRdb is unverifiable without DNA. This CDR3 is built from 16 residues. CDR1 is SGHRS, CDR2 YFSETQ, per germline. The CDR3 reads CASSLGDRGTTGELFF.

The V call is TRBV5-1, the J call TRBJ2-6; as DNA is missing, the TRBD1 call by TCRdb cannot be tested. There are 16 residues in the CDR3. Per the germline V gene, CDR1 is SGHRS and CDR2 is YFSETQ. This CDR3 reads CASSSGTEAGANVLTF.

CDR3 residues: CASSGQGPSYEQYF. This chain uses TRBV2 with TRBJ2-7; there is no DNA to check the TCRdb D call of TRBD2. This CDR3 is 14 amino acids long. The germline V gene encodes CDR1 SNHLY and CDR2 FYNNEI.

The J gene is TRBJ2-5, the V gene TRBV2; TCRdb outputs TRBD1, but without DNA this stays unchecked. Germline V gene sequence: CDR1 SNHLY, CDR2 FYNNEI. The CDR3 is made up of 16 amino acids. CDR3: CASGSSGGTRQETQYF.

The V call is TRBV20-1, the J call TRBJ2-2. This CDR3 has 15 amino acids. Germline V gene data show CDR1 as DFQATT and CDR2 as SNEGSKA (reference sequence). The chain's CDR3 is CSARFQFANTGELFF.

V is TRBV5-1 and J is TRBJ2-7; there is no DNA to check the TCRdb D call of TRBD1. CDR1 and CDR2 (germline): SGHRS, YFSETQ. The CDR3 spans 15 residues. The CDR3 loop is CASSTQGGTLYEQYF.

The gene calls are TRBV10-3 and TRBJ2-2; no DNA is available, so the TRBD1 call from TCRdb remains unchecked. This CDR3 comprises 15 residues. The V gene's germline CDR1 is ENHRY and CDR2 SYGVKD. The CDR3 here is CAISESRTGYGELFF.

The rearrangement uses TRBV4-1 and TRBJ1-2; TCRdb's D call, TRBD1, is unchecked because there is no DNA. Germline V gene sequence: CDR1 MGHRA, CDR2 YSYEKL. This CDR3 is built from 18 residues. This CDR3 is CASSQLSGTLNSNYGYTF.

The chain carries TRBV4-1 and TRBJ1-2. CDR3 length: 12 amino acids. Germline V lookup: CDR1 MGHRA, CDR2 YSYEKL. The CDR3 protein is CASSHRKDGYTF.

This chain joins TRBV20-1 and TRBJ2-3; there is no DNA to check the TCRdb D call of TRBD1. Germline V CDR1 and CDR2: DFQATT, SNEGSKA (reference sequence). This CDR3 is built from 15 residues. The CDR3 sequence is CSALQGALSTDTQYF.

CDR3 sequence: CASSLGGGTIGRETQYF. This chain links TRBV7-9 with TRBJ2-5; TCRdb's D gene call, TRBD2, goes unchecked for lack of DNA. Germline CDR1 reads SEHNR; CDR2 reads FQNEAQ (reference sequence). The CDR3 covers 17 residues.